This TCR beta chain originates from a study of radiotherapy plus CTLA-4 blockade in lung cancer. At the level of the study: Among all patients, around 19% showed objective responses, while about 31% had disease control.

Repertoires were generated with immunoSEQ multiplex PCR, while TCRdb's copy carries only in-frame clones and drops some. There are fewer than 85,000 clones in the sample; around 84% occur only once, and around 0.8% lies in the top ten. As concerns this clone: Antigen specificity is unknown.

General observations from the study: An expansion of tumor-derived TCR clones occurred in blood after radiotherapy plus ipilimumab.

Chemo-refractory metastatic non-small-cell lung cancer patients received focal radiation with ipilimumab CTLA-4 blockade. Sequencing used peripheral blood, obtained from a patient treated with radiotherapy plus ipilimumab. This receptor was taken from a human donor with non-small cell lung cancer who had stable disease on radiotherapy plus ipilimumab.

Here the CDR3 DNA reads TGTGCCAGCTCACCACCGGGGTCCATTGGCTACACCTTC. This gives the protein CASSPPGSIGYTF. The rearrangement uses TRBV18 and TRBJ1-2, with D uncertain. Germline CDR1 reads KGHSH; CDR2 reads LQKENI. V was cut by 0 bases and J by 7 bases, with 9 bases left in between. The CDR3 extends over 13 amino acids.